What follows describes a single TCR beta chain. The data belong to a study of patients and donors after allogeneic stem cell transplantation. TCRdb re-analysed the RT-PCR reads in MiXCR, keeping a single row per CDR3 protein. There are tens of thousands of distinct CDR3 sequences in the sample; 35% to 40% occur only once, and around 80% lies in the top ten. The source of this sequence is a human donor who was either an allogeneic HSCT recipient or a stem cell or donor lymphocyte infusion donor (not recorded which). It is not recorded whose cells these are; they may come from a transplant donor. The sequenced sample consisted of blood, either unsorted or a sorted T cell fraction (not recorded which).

CDR3 bases: TGTGCCAGCAGTTTCCCGCAGGGGAATCAGCCCCAGCATTTT. Translated: CASSFPQGNQPQHF. J is TRBJ1-5 and V is TRBV12-3 or TRBV12-4; a weak D match, TRBD1 (6 bases). V was clipped by 3 bases and J by 4 bases, with 10 bases between them. The CDR3 is 14 amino acids.